One sample yielded the 9 T cell receptor beta chains listed below, sequenced in a study of CXCR3-negative and CXCR3-positive naive CD8 T cells. Carrying UMI labels, the TRB cDNA libraries were prepared through 5' RACE. TCRdb re-called the 5' RACE reads; every CDR3 protein appears as one record, without DNA. The table lists 50,000 to 65,000 distinct CDR3 sequences, with about 4.5% in the top ten. The sample comprised naive CXCR3- CD8+ T cells from blood. The subset denotes: CD45RO-CCR7+CD27+CD95- naive CD8+ T cells lacking CXCR3 (TNR3-). These TCRs come from a human donor in good health. Some clones in this sample may be carry-over from other donors' samples.

CDR3 region: CASSPRQGQGETQYF. The V call is TRBV7-7, the J call TRBJ2-5; absent DNA, TCRdb's TRBD1 call cannot be checked. CDR1 SSHAT and CDR2 FNYEAQ come from the germline V gene (reference sequence). This CDR3 contains 15 residues.

The chain is built from TRBV10-3 and TRBJ2-7. This CDR3 spans 13 amino acids. Per the germline V gene, CDR1 is ENHRY and CDR2 is SYGVKD. CDR3 protein: CAISEGYTYEQYF.

The rearrangement uses TRBV7-8 and TRBJ2-4. CDR1 is SGHVS, CDR2 FQNEAQ, per germline. CDR3 length: 12 residues. The CDR3 loop is CASSLLSNIQYF.

CDR3 sequence reads: CASSFRTNSYNEQFF. V is TRBV28 and J is TRBJ2-1; absent DNA, TCRdb's TRBD1 call cannot be checked. Germline-derived CDR1 and CDR2 are MDHEN and SYDVKM. This CDR3 is built from 15 residues.

The chain links TRBV6-5 to TRBJ2-1; lacking DNA, the TRBD1 call made by TCRdb goes unchecked. The CDR3 covers 14 residues. The germline V gene encodes CDR1 MNHEY and CDR2 SVGAGI. This chain's CDR3 is CASSTPELVDEQFF.

The CDR3 loop reads CASGPGQLYNEQFF. The genes are TRBV7-2 and TRBJ2-1; with no DNA, the TCRdb D assignment of TRBD1 cannot be verified. The germline V gene encodes CDR1 SGHTA and CDR2 FQGNSA. This CDR3 comprises 14 residues. Filled out from reference TRBV7-2 and TRBJ2-1, the complete variable domain reads GAGVSQSPSNKVTEKGKDVELRCDPISGHTALYWYRQSLGQGLEFLIYFQGNSAPDKSGLPSDRFSAERTGGSVSTLTIQRTQQEDSAVYLCASGPGQLYNEQFFGPGTRLTVL.

The chain employs TRBV5-1 and TRBJ2-1; checking the TCRdb D call of TRBD1 is not possible without DNA. CDR1 is SGHRS and CDR2 is YFSETQ in the germline V gene. The CDR3 runs 15 residues. This chain's CDR3 is CASSLTGPSYNEQFF. The whole variable domain, remainder taken from reference TRBV5-1 and TRBJ2-1, is KAGVTQTPRYLIKTRGQQVTLSCSPISGHRSVSWYQQTPGQGLQFLFEYFSETQRNKGNFPGRFSGRQFSNSRSEMNVSTLELGDSALYLCASSLTGPSYNEQFFGPGTRLTVL.

The chain recombines TRBV4-2 with TRBJ2-7. The germline V gene has CDR1 LGHNA and CDR2 YNFKEQ. The CDR3 contains 13 residues. CDR3: CASSQEKGYEQYF.

The V and J genes are TRBV4-3 and TRBJ2-3; checking the TCRdb D call of TRBD1 is not possible without DNA. CDR3 length: 16 residues. Looked up from germline, CDR1 is LGHNA and CDR2 is YSLEER. The CDR3 loop reads CASSQDRAGDTDTQYF.